This T cell receptor (beta chain) derives from a study of shared clonotypes between healthy human individuals. Study results and limitations: Memory subsets generally showed lower estimated richness than naive subsets. Shared clonotypes: approximately 5% naive CD4, around 3.5% naive CD8, less than 2.5% memory CD4, under 0.45% memory CD8.

For this clone: Its antigen is still unknown. Other DNA sequences in the sample encode the same CDR3.

Data came from immunoSEQ multiplex PCR; TCRdb stores just in-frame clones and leaves some out. The sample records 2 million or so clones, about 95% being singletons. Per the germline V gene, CDR1 is SQVTM and CDR2 is ANQGSEA. The CDR3 has 12 amino acids. V dropped 1 base and J dropped 3; count of bases not matched to a gene: 0. In the naive CD8 group, cells lacked CD45RO and were positively selected for CCR7, so terminally differentiated effector memory CD45RA+ cells were left out. The chain employs TRBV29-1 and TRBJ2-7, with 7 nucleotides matching TRBD2. The receptor was derived from a man between 18 and 35 years old in good health. The sequencing sample was made of naive CD8+ T cells sorted from blood. The CDR3 nucleotides are TGCAGCGTTGAAGGGGAGGGCTACGAGCAGTACTTC. Translating gives CSVEGEGYEQYF.